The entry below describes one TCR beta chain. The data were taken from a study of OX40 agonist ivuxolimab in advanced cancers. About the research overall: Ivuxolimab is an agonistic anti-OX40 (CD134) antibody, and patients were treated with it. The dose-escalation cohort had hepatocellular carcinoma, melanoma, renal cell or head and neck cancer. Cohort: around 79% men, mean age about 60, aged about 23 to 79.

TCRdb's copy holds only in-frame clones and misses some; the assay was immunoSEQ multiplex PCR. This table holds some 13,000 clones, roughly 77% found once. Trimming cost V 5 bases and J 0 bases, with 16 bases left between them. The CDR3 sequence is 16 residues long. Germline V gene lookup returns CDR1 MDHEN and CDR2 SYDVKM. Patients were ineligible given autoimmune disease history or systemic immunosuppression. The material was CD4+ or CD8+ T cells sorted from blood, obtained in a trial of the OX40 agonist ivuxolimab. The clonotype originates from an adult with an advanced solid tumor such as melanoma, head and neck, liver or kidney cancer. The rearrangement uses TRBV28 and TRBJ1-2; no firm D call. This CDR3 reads CASSNSLTDANYGYTF. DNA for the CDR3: TGTGCCAGCAGTAACTCCCTTACGGACGCTAACTATGGCTACACCTTC.